The 12 T cell receptor beta chains below come from one sample, sequenced in a study of blood T cell repertoires in COVID-19. Sequencing was performed with immunoSEQ multiplex PCR; in TCRdb, only in-frame clones are kept and a portion is missing. The data show hundreds of thousands of clones, just under 90% seen once. The material sequenced was peripheral blood. The receptors originated from a woman younger than 45 with COVID-19, enrolled during active disease.

The chain combines TRBV2 with TRBJ2-4, with D maybe TRBD2 (6 bases). Trimming shortened V by 5 bases and J by 0 bases, and 8 bases separated the two germline ends. The CDR3 is made up of 14 amino acids. Germline CDR1 is SNHLY and CDR2 is FYNNEI. The CDR3 here is CASSPGLAKNIQYF. The CDR3 bases are TGTGCCAGCAGTCCGGGACTAGCCAAAAACATTCAGTACTTC.

The chain carries TRBV18 and TRBJ2-5; a possible D gene is TRBD1 (5 bases). The CDR3 is 16 residues long. The V gene lost 2 bases and the J gene lost 2 bases, with 15 bases spanning the gap. Germline V CDR1 and CDR2: KGHSH, LQKENI. DNA of the CDR3: TGTGCCAGCTCACCAGTCTTTCTTGACAGTCAAGAGACCCAGTACTTC. It is translated as CASSPVFLDSQETQYF.

V and J are TRBV5-1 and TRBJ1-4, with D maybe TRBD1 (6 bases). Germline V lookup: CDR1 SGHRS, CDR2 YFSETQ. V was cut by 2 bases and J by 3 bases, with 8 bases left in between. The CDR3 length is 14 residues. In DNA, the CDR3 is TGCGCCAGCAGCTTACAGGGTCCTAATGAAAAACTGTTTTTT. This sequence encodes CASSLQGPNEKLFF.

The genes are TRBV19 and TRBJ2-5, with TRBD2 matching 8 bases. The CDR3 has 13 residues. The J segment lost 5 bases and the V segment lost 2 bases, leaving 1 base of the junction unmatched. The germline CDR1 and CDR2 sequences are LNHDA and SQIVND (reference sequence). In DNA, the CDR3 is TGTGCCAGTAGTATACGACTAGCGGAGACCCAGTACTTC. It yields the protein CASSIRLAETQYF.

This clone has just one count. The V call is TRBV12-3 or TRBV12-4, the J call TRBJ2-7, with D possibly matching TRBD1 (6 bases). V dropped 3 bases and J dropped 5 bases, with 11 bases sitting between them. This CDR3 spans 13 amino acids. Here the CDR3 reads CASSFWGQDEQYF. In nucleotides, the CDR3 is TGTGCCAGCAGTTTTTGGGGGCAAGACGAGCAGTACTTC.

This chain joins TRBV4-2 and TRBJ2-1; 11 bases align to TRBD2. Germline-derived CDR1 and CDR2 are LGHNA and YNFKEQ. This CDR3 has 16 residues. V lost 3 bases to trimming and J lost 2 bases; unmatched junction nucleotides: 3. In DNA, the CDR3 is TGTGCCAGCAGCCACGGTAGCGGGGGGGCCTACAATGAGCAGTTCTTC. Protein: CASSHGSGGAYNEQFF.

This clone came up once. The chain links TRBV24-1 to TRBJ2-3, with 9 bases identical to TRBD1. This CDR3 region has 14 residues. CDR1 KGHDR and CDR2 SFDVKD come from the germline V gene. V shed 7 bases, J shed 7 bases, and the junction held 8 bases outside the gene matches. The CDR3 protein is CATRDSGTGNTQYF. The CDR3, as DNA: TGTGCCACCAGAGACTCCGGGACAGGGAATACGCAGTATTTT.

This rearrangement joins TRBV9 to TRBJ2-1; 8 bases map to TRBD1. The length of the CDR3 is 15 residues. Germline V gene data show CDR1 as SGDLS and CDR2 as YYNGEE. V was clipped by 4 bases and J by 4 bases; unmatched bases: 7. The CDR3 DNA follows: TGTGCCAGCAGCCCTGGGACAGGCCGATACAATGAGCAGTTCTTC. Its protein product is CASSPGTGRYNEQFF.

The rearrangement links TRBV15 to TRBJ2-1; D perhaps matches TRBD2 (6 bases). Trimming left V 0 bases short and J 8 bases short, with 8 bases between. Germline CDR1 reads LNHNV; CDR2 reads YYDKDF (reference sequence). This CDR3 is 13 amino acids long. The CDR3 DNA sequence: TGTGCCACCAGCAGAGATAGGAGGGATGAGCAGTTCTTC. Encoded protein: CATSRDRRDEQFF.

V gene TRBV6-1 combines with J gene TRBJ1-1; D may be TRBD1 (6 bases). In germline, CDR1 is MNHNS, CDR2 SASEGT. The V gene lost 3 bases and the J gene lost 4 bases, with 21 bases spanning the gap. The CDR3 loop spans 17 amino acids. CDR3 residues: CASSEGIRGGLRTEAFF. For the CDR3, the DNA is TGTGCCAGCAGTGAGGGTATCCGGGGGGGGCTACGCACTGAAGCTTTCTTT.

The chain has TRBV6-5 and TRBJ1-2; possible D gene TRBD1, 6 bases. This CDR3 contains 13 residues. CDR1 and CDR2 from the germline V gene are MNHEY and SVGAGI. V was shortened by 10 bases and J by 2 bases, with 14 bases between the two germline ends. CDR3 in amino acids: CAISAGANYGYTF. Written as DNA, the CDR3 is TGTGCCATCAGCGCAGGGGCGAACTATGGCTACACCTTC.

The genes are TRBV5-4 and TRBJ2-1; no clear D gene. Germline CDR1 is SGHNT and CDR2 is YYREEE (reference sequence). The V end lost 3 bases, the J end lost 1 base, and 17 bases lay between the germline ends. This CDR3 is built from 17 residues. CDR3 sequence (DNA): TGTGCCAGCAGCTCCAATAATCCCGAAACATCCTACAATGAGCAGTTCTTC. It translates to CASSSNNPETSYNEQFF. Together with reference TRBV5-4 and TRBJ2-1, the CDR3 gives the full variable domain: ETGVTQSPTHLIKTRGQQVTLRCSSQSGHNTVSWYQQALGQGPQFIFQYYREEENGRGNFPPRFSGLQFPNYSSELNVNALELDDSALYLCASSSNNPETSYNEQFFGPGTRLTVL.